The present TCR beta chain was sequenced within a study of molecular identifiers for immune sequencing clone quantification. Per germline, CDR1 SGHNT and CDR2 YYREEE (reference sequence). This CDR3 is built from 14 residues. Trimming removed 1 base from V and 4 bases from J, with 12 bases in between. TCRdb re-called the PCR reads with MiXCR, one entry per CDR3 protein. The sample carries hundreds of thousands of distinct CDR3 sequences, about 22% recorded once. Whole-study findings and limits: Amid roughly 1 million naive cells, spiked Jurkat TCR RNA from one cell was reportedly still detectable.

This clonotype was found many times. Its specificity is unknown. Naive CD8 T cells were sorted, and the gate applied was CD8+CD4-CCR7+CD45RA+. This receptor was identified in a human donor in good health. Some libraries in this study had Jurkat cell RNA spiked in. The genes are TRBV5-4 and TRBJ2-7, with TRBD2 as a possible D gene (6 bases). What was sequenced was naive CD8+ T cells from blood, with Jurkat cell RNA spiked in. Subset denoted: FACS-sorted CD8+CD4-CCR7+CD45RA+ naive T cells. The CDR3 DNA is TGTGCCAGCAGCTTGTCCGGGAGCGAATACGAGCAGTACTTC. It translates to CASSLSGSEYEQYF.